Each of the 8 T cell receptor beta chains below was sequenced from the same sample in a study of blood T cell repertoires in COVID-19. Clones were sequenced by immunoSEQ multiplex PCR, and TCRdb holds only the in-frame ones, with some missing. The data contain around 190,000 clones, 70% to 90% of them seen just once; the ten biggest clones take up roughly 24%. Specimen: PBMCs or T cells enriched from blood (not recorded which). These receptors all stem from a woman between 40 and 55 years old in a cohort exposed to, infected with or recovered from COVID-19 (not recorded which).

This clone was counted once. The CDR3 loop is CASGVGGTEAFF. The CDR3 DNA reads TGCGCCAGCGGAGTAGGAGGCACTGAAGCTTTCTTT. The gene calls are TRBV4-1 and TRBJ1-1, with D unresolved. The CDR3 has 12 residues. The V and J ends lost 8 bases and 4 bases respectively, with 11 bases between them. CDR1 and CDR2 (germline): MGHRA, YSYEKL.

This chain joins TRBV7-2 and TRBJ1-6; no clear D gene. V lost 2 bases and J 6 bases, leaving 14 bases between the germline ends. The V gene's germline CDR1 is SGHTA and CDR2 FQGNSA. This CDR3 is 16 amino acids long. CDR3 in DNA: TGTGCCAGCAGCTTATTTTATCAGGATGGTAATTCACCCCTCCACTTT. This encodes CASSLFYQDGNSPLHF.

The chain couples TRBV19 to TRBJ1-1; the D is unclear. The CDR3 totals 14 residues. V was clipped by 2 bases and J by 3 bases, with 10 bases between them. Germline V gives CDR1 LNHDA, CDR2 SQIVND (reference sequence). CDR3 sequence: CASSIQLQDTEAFF. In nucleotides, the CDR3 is TGTGCCAGTAGTATACAGCTTCAGGACACTGAAGCTTTCTTT.

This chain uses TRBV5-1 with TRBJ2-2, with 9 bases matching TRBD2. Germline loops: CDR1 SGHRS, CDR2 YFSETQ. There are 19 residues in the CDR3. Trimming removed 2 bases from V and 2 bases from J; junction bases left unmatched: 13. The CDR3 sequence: CASSFPSGGLQSNTGELFF. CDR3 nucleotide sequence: TGCGCCAGCAGCTTCCCAAGCGGGGGGCTCCAATCAAACACCGGGGAGCTGTTTTTT.

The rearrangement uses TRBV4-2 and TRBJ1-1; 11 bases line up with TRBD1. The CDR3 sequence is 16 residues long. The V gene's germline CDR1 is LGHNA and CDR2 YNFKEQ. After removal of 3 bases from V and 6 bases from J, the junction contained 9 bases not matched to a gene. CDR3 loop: CASSQGGTGGFAEAFF. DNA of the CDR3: TGTGCCAGCAGCCAGGGCGGGACAGGGGGTTTCGCTGAAGCTTTCTTT.

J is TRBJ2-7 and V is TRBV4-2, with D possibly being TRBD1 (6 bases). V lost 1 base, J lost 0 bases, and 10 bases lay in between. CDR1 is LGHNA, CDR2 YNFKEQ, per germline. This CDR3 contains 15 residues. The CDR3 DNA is TGTGCCAGCAGCCAAGGAGGACAGTCCTCCTACGAGCAGTACTTC. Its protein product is CASSQGGQSSYEQYF.

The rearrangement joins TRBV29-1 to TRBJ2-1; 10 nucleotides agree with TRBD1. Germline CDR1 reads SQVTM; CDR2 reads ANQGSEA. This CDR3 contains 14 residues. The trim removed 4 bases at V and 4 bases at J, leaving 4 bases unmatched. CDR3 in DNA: TGCAGCGTTGTTCGGGACAGGGGATACAATGAGCAGTTCTTC. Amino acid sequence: CSVVRDRGYNEQFF.

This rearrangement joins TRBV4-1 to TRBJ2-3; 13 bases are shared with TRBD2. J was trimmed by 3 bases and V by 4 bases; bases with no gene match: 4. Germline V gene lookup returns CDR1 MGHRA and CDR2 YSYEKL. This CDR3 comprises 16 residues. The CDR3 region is CASSPWTSGGTDTQYF. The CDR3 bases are TGCGCCAGCAGCCCCTGGACTAGCGGGGGAACAGATACGCAGTATTTT.